This T cell receptor (beta chain) was sequenced during a study of T cell repertoires in ileal Crohn's disease. Overall study context: Every patient was operated on for stricturing (around 61%) or penetrating (roughly 39%) complications.

The CDR3 is 13 residues long. Trimming removed 4 bases from V and 8 bases from J, with 13 bases in between. Germline CDR1 and CDR2: SGDLS and YYNGEE. A few counts support this clone. The table came from immunoSEQ multiplex PCR; TCRdb's copy has only in-frame clones and leaves some out. The sample has 3,000 to 4,000 clones; about 80% are singletons. Sequenced: ileal tissue. The TCR sequence derives from an adult with Crohn's disease. The chain carries TRBV9 and TRBJ2-1, with D perhaps TRBD2 (6 bases). The CDR3, as DNA: TGTGCCAGCAGCATCCAATGGGGGGATGAGCAGTTCTTC. Translated, it gives CASSIQWGDEQFF.